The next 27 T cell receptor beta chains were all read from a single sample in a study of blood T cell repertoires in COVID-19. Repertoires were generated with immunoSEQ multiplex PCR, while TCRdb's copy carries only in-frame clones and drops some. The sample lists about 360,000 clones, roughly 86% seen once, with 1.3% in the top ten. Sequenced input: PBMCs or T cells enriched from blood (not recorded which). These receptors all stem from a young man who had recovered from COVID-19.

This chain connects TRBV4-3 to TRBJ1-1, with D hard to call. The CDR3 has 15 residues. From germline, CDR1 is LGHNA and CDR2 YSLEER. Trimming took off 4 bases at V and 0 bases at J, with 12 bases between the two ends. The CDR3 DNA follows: TGCGCCAGCAGCCCGCTGGCGGGCATGAACACTGAAGCTTTCTTT. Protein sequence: CASSPLAGMNTEAFF.

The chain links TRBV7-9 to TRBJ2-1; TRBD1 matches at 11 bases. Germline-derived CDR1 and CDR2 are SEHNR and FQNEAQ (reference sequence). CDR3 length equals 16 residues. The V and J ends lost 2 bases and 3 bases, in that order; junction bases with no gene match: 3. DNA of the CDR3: TGTGCCAGCAGCTTAAGGGACAGGGGGATCTACAATGAGCAGTTCTTC. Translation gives CASSLRDRGIYNEQFF.

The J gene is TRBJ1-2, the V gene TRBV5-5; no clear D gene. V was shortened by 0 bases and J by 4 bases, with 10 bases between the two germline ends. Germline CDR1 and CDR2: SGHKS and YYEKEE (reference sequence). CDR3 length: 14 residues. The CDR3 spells CASSLAGSSYGYTF. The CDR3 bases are TGTGCCAGCAGCTTGGCCGGGAGTTCCTATGGCTACACCTTC.

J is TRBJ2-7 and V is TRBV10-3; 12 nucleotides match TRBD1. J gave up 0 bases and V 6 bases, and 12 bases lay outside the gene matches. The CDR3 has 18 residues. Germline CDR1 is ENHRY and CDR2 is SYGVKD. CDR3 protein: CAIRGQGATTSNSYEQYF. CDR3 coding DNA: TGTGCCATCAGGGGACAGGGGGCGACCACCTCCAACTCCTACGAGCAGTACTTC.

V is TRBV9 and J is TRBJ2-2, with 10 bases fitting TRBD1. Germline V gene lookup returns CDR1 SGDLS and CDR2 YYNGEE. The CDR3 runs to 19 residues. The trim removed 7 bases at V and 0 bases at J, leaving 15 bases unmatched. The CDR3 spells CASGTLLTGGIPNTGELFF. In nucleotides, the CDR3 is TGTGCCAGCGGTACCTTGTTGACAGGGGGCATCCCGAACACCGGGGAGCTGTTTTTT.

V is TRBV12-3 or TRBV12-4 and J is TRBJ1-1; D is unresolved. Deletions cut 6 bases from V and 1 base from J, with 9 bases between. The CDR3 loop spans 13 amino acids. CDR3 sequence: CASRQTRNTEAFF. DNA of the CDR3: TGTGCCAGCAGACAAACAAGGAACACTGAAGCTTTCTTT.

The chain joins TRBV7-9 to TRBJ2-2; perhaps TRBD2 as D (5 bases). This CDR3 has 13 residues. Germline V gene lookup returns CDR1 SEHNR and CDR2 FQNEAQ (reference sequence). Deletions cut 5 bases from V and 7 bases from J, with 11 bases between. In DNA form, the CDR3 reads TGTGCCAGCAGCCTAGGCGGGTTCGGGGAGCTGTTTTTT. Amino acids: CASSLGGFGELFF.

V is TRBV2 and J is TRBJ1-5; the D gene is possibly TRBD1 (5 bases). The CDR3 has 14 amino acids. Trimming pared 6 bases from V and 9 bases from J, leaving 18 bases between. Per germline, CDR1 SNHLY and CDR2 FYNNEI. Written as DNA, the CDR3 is TGTGCCAGCAGCGGGGACTTCTCCAGTGGGCCCCAGCATTTT. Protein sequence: CASSGDFSSGPQHF. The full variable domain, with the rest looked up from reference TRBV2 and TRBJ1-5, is EPEVTQTPSHQVTQMGQEVILRCVPISNHLYFYWYRQILGQKVEFLVSFYNNEISEKSEIFDDQFSVERPDGSNFTLKIRSTKLEDSAMYFCASSGDFSSGPQHFGDGTRLSIL.

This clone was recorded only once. The CDR3 nucleotides read TGTGCCAGCAGCTTACCAGGCAGGGCGCAGGGCTACACCTTC. This translates into CASSLPGRAQGYTF. The rearrangement links TRBV9 to TRBJ1-2; a possible D gene is TRBD1 (5 bases). The V gene's germline CDR1 is SGDLS and CDR2 YYNGEE. Trimming removed 4 bases from V and 8 bases from J, with 18 bases in between. This CDR3 spans 14 amino acids.

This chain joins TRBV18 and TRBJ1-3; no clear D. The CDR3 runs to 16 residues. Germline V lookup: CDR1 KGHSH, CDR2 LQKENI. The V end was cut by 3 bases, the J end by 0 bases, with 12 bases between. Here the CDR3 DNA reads TGTGCCAGCTCACCCGCGGTTATACTCTCTGGAAACACCATATATTTT. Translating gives CASSPAVILSGNTIYF.

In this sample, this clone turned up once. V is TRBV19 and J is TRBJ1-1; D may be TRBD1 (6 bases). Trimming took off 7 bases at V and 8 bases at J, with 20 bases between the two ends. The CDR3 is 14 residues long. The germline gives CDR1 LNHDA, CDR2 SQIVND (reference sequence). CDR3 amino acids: CASNSPGRGTEAFF. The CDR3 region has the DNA TGTGCCAGTAATTCCCCAGGGAGGGGGACGGAAGCTTTCTTT.

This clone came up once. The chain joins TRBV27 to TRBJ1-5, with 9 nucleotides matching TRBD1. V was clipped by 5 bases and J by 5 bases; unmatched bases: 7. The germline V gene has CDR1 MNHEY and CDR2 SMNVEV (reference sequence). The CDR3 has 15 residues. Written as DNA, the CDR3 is TGTGCCAGCAGTCCTCCGGGACAGGGACATCAGCCCCAGCATTTT. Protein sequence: CASSPPGQGHQPQHF.

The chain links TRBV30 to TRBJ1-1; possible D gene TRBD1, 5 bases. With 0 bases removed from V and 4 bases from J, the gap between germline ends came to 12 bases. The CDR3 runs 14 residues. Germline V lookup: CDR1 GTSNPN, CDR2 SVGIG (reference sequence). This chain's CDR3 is CAWSVVLGATEAFF. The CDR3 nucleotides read TGTGCCTGGAGTGTCGTTTTAGGGGCCACTGAAGCTTTCTTT. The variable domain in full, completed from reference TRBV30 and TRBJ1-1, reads SQTIHQWPATLVQPVGSPLSLECTVEGTSNPNLYWYRQAAGRGLQLLFYSVGIGQISSEVPQNLSASRPQDRQFILSSKKLLLSDSGFYLCAWSVVLGATEAFFGQGTRLTVV.

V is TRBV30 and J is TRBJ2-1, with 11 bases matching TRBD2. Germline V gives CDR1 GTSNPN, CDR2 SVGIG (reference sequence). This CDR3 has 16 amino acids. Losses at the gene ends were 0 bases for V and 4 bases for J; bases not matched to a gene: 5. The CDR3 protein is CAWSVRSSGGYNEQFF. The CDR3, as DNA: TGTGCCTGGAGTGTACGGTCTAGCGGGGGGTACAATGAGCAGTTCTTC.

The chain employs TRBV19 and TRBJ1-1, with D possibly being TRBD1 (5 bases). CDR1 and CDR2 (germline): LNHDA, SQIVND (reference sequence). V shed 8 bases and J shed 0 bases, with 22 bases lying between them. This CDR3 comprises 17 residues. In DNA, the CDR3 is TGTGCCAGTCTTGGACGGTGGGGGGGTGACGTGAACACTGAAGCTTTCTTT. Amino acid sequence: CASLGRWGGDVNTEAFF.

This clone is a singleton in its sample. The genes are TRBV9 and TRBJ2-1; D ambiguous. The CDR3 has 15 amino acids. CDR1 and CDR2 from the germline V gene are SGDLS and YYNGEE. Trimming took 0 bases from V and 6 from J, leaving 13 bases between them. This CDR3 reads CASSVAGMAANEQFF. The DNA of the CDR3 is TGTGCCAGCAGCGTAGCGGGTATGGCAGCCAATGAGCAGTTCTTC.

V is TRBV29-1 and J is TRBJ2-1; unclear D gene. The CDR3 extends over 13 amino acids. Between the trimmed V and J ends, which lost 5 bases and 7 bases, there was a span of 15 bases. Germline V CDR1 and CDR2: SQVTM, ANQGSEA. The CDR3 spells CSVPAGFRNEQFF. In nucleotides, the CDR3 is TGCAGCGTTCCAGCAGGCTTTAGGAATGAGCAGTTCTTC.

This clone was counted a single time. The CDR3, as DNA: TGTGCCAGCTCACCCCAGCGGGGGGGCACCGGGGAGCTGTTTTTT. It specifies CASSPQRGGTGELFF. The J gene is TRBJ2-2, the V gene TRBV18, with 10 bases lining up with TRBD2. V shed 3 bases and J 4 bases; nucleotides not matched to a gene: 2. The germline CDR1 and CDR2 sequences are KGHSH and LQKENI. The CDR3 has 15 amino acids.

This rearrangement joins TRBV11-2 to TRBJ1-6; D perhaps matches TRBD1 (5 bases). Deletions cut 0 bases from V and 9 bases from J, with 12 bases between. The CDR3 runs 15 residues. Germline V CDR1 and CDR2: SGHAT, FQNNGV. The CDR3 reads CASSLDRQGGSPLHF. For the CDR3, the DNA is TGTGCCAGCAGCTTAGACCGCCAGGGAGGTTCACCCCTCCACTTT.

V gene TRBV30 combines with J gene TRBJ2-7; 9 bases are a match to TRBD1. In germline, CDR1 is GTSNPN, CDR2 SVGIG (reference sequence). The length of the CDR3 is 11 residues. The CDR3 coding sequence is TGTGCTAGAGGGACAGGGTATCAGCAGTACTTC. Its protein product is CARGTGYQQYF.

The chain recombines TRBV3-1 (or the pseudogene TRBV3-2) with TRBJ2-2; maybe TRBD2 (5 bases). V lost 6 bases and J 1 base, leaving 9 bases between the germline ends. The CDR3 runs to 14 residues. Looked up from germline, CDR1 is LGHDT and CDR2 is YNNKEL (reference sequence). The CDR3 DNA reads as TGTGCCAGCAGAGAGGGATGGAACACCGGGGAGCTGTTTTTT. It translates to CASREGWNTGELFF.

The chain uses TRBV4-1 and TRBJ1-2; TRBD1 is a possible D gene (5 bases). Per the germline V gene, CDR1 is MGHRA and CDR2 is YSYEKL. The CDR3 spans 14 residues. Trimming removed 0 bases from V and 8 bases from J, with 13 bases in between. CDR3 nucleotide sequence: TGCGCCAGCAGCCAAGATCGCGGGGGACGGGGCTACACCTTC. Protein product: CASSQDRGGRGYTF.

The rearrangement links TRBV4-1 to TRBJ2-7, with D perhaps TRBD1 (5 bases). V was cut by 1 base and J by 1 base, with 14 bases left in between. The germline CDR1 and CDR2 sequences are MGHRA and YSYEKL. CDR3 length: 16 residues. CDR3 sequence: CASSQGEGAWSYEQYF. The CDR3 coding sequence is TGCGCCAGCAGCCAAGGGGAAGGGGCCTGGTCCTACGAGCAGTACTTC.

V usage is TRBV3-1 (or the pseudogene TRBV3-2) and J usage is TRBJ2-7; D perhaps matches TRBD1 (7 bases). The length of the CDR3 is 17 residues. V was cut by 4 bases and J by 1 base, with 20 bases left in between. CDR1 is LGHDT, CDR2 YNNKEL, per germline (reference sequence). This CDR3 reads CASSRSQGGPLSYEQYF. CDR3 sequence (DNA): TGTGCCAGCAGCCGCTCCCAGGGGGGCCCCCTTTCCTACGAGCAGTACTTC.

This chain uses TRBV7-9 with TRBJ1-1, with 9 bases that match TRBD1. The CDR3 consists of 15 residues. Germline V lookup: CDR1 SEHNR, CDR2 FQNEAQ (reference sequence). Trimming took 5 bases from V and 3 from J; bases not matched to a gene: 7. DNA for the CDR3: TGTGCCAGCAGCCTTTACCGGGACAGGGACACTGAAGCTTTCTTT. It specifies CASSLYRDRDTEAFF.

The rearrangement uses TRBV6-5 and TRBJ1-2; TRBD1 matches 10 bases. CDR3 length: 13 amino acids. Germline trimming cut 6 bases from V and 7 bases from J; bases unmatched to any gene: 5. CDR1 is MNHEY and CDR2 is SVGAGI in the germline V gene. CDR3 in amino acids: CASRSRDRGGYTF. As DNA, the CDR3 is TGTGCCAGCAGATCCCGGGACAGGGGTGGCTACACCTTC.

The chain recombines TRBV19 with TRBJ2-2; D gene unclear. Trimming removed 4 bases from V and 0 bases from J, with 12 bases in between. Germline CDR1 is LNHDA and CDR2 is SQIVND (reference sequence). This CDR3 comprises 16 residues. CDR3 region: CASSRHSLANTGELFF. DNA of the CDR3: TGTGCCAGTAGTAGGCACAGCTTAGCGAACACCGGGGAGCTGTTTTTT.